This T cell receptor (beta chain) emerged from a study of blood T cell repertoires in COVID-19 (dated by TCRdb to the early 2020s). Concerning the study at large: Collaborator samples came from the United States, Italy and Spain and covered acute and convalescent phases of COVID-19. The prospective study material was composed of cDNA or gDNA derived from T cells, B-cell-depleted T cells, or PBMCs. The dataset comprised deeply sampled blood TCRbeta repertoires from subjects exposed to, actively infected with, or recovered from COVID-19. A freely available public database, intended as a resource for researchers studying the immune response to SARS-CoV-2, is where the repertoires were released. The samples were drawn from the first 160 participants of the ongoing ImmuneRACE study and from over a thousand subjects provided by 6 global collaborators. Nearly every sample came with metadata listing a de-identified subject ID, COVID-19 status, age in years and sex. Where available, HLA class I and class II types were obtained from metadata supplied by the sample provider rather than from assay-based typing. Study-wide conclusions, independent of this receptor: The amount of clinical and demographic metadata varied by source and participant and was provided uncurated.

Enrolling through a virtual design, the prospective study's participants ranged in age from roughly 18 to 89 years and lived across 24 United States geographic areas. Cohort assignment in the prospective study relied on participant-reported clinical history from a screening survey and a study questionnaire. Recovered participants in ImmuneRACE Cohort 3 were defined by two consecutive negative NP/OP PCR tests, clearance by a healthcare professional, or resolution of symptoms. Mobile phlebotomists in the prospective study collected whole blood, serum and a nasopharyngeal or oropharyngeal swab from every participant. Additional blood draws and questionnaires over an approximately two-month period could optionally be provided by prospective study participants. Blood samples from the prospective study were shipped frozen or at room temperature prior to DNA extraction. A remark on this clone: The antigen this receptor binds is unknown. Base qualities are missing; no much larger clone stands one base away.

The immunoSEQ Assay, a bias-controlled multiplex PCR, was used to amplify TCRbeta CDR3 regions from genomic DNA. Per the original workflow: Nucleated cell counts per sample were estimated from amplification of reference gene primers within the assay. To quantify the absolute abundance of each unique TCRbeta CDR3 rearrangement, sequence reads were collapsed and filtered. Productive Simpson clonality was computed per sample as the square root of Simpson's diversity index over productive rearrangements. TCRdb limited this immuneACCESS table to in-frame rearrangements with V and J called. A share of clones is missing; checked studies link under half to unresolved V genes, and the rest is unexplained. The DNA gave D and trimming, while V, J and clone size come from that table. In this sample the table shows about 280,000 clones, around 85% of which occur a single time. The ten most abundant clones make up 2.5% of the sample.

Germline trimming: 2 bases from V, 4 bases from J; junction bases outside gene matches: 10. Sequences MGHRA (CDR1) and YSYEKL (CDR2) are obtained from the germline V gene. From cysteine to phenylalanine, the CDR3 is 16 amino acids long. The read is trimmed to its CDR3 DNA, 48 bases read in frame from base 1. The chain is assembled from TRBV4-1 and TRBJ2-7; TRBD2 matches 8 bases in the middle. The sequence was obtained from a woman aged 45-65 years who had recovered from COVID-19. Input material: PBMCs or T cells enriched from blood (not recorded which). The DNA sequence reads TGCGCCAGCAGCCAAAGCGCGGGAGGAATCTGGTACGAGCAGTACTTC. Its product reads: CASSQSAGGIWYEQYF.